The 6 T cell receptor beta chains below were found in one sample sequenced in a study of CD8 T cells in ankylosing spondylitis. These TCRs are of unknown antigen specificity. Study-wide findings and caveats: About 8 highly homologous variants made up a TCR beta motif, and this motif appeared characteristic of ankylosing spondylitis blood.

TCRdb used MiXCR to reprocess the 5' RACE reads, holding one entry per CDR3 protein. The top ten hold over 0.9% of the sample, which has about 440,000 distinct CDR3 sequences, 17% seen once. Input material: blood, either unsorted or a sorted T cell fraction (not recorded which). The receptors here all came from a male donor with ankylosing spondylitis.

Comment on this clonotype: An end of the junction does not agree with germline; a read error may underlie this. V is TRBV6-5 and J is TRBJ2-5; TRBD2 agrees at 14 bases. The germline V gene encodes CDR1 MNHEY and CDR2 SVGAGI. The CDR3 covers 14 residues. This CDR3 reads CASSSGLAGAVRFF. CDR3 DNA sequence: TGTGCCAGCAGTTCGGGACTAGCGGGGGCCGTCCGATTCTTC.

The CDR3 sequence: CSDQQGAGDEQFF. In DNA form, the CDR3 reads TGCAGTGACCAACAGGGGGCTGGGGATGAGCAGTTCTTC. The chain employs TRBV20-1 and TRBJ2-1, with 9 positions matching TRBD1. This CDR3 is 13 amino acids long. V dropped 7 bases and J dropped 8; count of bases not matched to a gene: 9. CDR1 is DFQATT and CDR2 is SNEGSKA in the germline V gene (reference sequence).

V usage is TRBV11-1 and J usage is TRBJ2-5; 9 bases match TRBD2. This CDR3 contains 16 residues. V was clipped by 5 bases and J by 0 bases; unmatched bases: 7. From germline, CDR1 is SGHAT and CDR2 FQDESV (reference sequence). DNA for the CDR3: TGTGCCAGCAGCCGGGCGGTAGCGGGGGACCAAGAGACCCAGTACTTC. The encoded protein is CASSRAVAGDQETQYF.

The V call is TRBV3-1, the J call TRBJ2-2; D gene ambiguous. CDR1 and CDR2 from the germline V gene are LGHDT and YNNKEL (reference sequence). V lost 5 bases and J 7 bases, leaving 8 bases between the germline ends. This CDR3 contains 12 residues. CDR3 protein: CASSYLGGELFF. The CDR3 DNA reads as TGTGCCAGCAGCTATCTTGGCGGGGAGCTGTTTTTT.

This clonotype was detected many times. V is TRBV11-2 and J is TRBJ2-7; a possible D gene is TRBD1 (5 bases). With 0 bases removed from V and 3 bases from J, the gap between germline ends came to 18 bases. The CDR3 is 17 residues long. Germline V gene lookup returns CDR1 SGHAT and CDR2 FQNNGV. The CDR3 spells CASSLDWVRQRNYEQYF. The CDR3 region has the DNA TGTGCCAGCAGCTTAGATTGGGTTCGACAGAGAAACTACGAGCAGTACTTC.

This clonotype was detected only a few times. The chain carries TRBV10-3 and TRBJ1-1; D uncertain. The CDR3 spans 13 residues. Germline V gene sequence: CDR1 ENHRY, CDR2 SYGVKD. V lost 11 bases and J lost 6, with 19 bases in between. The CDR3 DNA reads TGTGCCGCCGCCCCGAGCAGCCGTTCTGAAGCTTTCTTT. It is translated as CAAAPSSRSEAFF.